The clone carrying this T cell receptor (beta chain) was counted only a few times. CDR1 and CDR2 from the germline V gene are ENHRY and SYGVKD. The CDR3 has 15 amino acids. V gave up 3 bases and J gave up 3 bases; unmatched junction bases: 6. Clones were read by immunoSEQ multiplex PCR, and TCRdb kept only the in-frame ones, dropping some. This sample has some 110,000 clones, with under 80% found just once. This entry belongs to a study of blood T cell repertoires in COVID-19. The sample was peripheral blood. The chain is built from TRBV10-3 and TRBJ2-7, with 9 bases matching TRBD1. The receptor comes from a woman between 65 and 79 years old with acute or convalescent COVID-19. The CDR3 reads CAISDRDREVYEQYF. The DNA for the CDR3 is TGTGCCATCAGTGACCGGGACAGGGAAGTCTACGAGCAGTACTTC.